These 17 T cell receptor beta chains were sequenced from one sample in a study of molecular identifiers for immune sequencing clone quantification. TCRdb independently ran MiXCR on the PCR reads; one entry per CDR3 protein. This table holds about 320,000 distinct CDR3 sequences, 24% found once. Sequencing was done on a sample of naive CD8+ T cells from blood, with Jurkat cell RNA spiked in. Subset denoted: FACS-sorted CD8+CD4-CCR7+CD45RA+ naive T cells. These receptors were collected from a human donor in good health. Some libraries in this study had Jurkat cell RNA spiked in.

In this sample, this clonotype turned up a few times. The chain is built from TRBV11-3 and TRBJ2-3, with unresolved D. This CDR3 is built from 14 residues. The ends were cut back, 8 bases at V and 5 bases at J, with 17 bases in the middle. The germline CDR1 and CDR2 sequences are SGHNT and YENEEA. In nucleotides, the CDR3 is TGTGCCAGCCGACGGAGTTTACCTGGAGATACGCAGTATTTT. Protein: CASRRSLPGDTQYF.

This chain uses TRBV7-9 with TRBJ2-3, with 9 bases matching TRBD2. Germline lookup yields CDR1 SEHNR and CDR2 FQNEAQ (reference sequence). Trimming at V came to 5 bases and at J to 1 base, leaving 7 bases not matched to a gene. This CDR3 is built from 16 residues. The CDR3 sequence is CASSVQRGDRTDTQYF. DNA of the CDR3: TGTGCCAGCAGCGTCCAGCGGGGGGACCGCACAGATACGCAGTATTTT.

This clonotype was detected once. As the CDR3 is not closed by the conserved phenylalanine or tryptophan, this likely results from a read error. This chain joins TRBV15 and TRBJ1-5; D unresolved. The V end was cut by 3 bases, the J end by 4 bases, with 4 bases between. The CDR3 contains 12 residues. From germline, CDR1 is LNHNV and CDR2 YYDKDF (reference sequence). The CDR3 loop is CATSSRNQPQHL. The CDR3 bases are TGTGCCACCAGCAGCAGGAATCAGCCCCAGCATCTT.

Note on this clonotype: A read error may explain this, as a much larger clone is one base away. The CDR3 DNA sequence: TGCAGTGCAACGAGGTTAGAGACCCAGTACTTC. This gives the protein CSATRLETQYF. The chain is built from TRBV20-1 and TRBJ2-5; D is ambiguous. The CDR3 consists of 11 residues. V was shortened by 6 bases and J by 4 bases, with 9 bases between the two germline ends. Germline loops: CDR1 DFQATT, CDR2 SNEGSKA (reference sequence).

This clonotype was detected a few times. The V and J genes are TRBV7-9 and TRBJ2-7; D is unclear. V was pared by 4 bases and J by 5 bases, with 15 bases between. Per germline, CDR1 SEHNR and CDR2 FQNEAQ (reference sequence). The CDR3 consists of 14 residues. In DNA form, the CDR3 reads TGTGCCAGCAGCTCATCCCAGACGGGCCACGAGCAGTACTTC. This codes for CASSSSQTGHEQYF.

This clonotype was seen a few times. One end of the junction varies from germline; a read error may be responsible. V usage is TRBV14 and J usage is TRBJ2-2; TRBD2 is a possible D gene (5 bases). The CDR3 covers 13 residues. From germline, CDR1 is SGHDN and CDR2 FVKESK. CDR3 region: CASTRTHTGELLF. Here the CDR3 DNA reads TGTGCCAGCACCCGGACGCACACCGGGGAGCTGTTATTT.

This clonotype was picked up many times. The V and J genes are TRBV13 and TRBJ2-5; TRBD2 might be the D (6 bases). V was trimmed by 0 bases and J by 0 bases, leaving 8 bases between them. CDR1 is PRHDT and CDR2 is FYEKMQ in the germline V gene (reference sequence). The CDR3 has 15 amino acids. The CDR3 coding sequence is TGTGCCAGCAGCTTAGGAGCGGGTTACCAAGAGACCCAGTACTTC. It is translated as CASSLGAGYQETQYF.

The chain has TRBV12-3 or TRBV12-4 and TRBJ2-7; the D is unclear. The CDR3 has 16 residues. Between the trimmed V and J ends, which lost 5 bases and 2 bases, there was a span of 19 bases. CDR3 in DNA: TGTGCCAGCAGTCCCAGCGATTTTGGGTCAGCCTACGAGCAGTACTTC. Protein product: CASSPSDFGSAYEQYF.

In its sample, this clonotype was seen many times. The CDR3 here is CASSLIFTNSGANVLTF. The CDR3 bases are TGTGCCAGCAGCTTGATTTTCACAAACTCTGGGGCCAACGTCCTGACTTTC. The chain employs TRBV11-2 and TRBJ2-6; D is unresolved. Germline V gene data show CDR1 as SGHAT and CDR2 as FQNNGV. The CDR3 is made up of 17 amino acids. Trimming left V 3 bases short and J 0 bases short, with 12 bases between. The entire variable domain, with the rest obtained from reference TRBV11-2 and TRBJ2-6, is as follows: EAGVAQSPRYKIIEKRQSVAFWCNPISGHATLYWYQQILGQGPKLLIQFQNNGVVDDSQLPKDRFSAERLKGVDSTLKIQPAKLEDSAVYLCASSLIFTNSGANVLTFGAGSRLTVL.

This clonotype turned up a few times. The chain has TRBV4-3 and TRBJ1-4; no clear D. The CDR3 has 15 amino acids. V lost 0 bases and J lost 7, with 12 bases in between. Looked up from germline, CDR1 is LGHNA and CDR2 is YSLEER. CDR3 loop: CASSQDRRPGEKLFF. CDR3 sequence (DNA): TGCGCCAGCAGCCAAGATCGGCGTCCCGGTGAAAAACTGTTTTTT.

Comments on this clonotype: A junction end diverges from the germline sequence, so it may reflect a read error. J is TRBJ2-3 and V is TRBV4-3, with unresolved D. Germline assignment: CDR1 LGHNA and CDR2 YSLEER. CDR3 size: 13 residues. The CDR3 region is CARRPASGWAPSF. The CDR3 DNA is TGCGCCCGCCGCCCCGCCTCCGGGTGGGCGCCGTCTTTT.

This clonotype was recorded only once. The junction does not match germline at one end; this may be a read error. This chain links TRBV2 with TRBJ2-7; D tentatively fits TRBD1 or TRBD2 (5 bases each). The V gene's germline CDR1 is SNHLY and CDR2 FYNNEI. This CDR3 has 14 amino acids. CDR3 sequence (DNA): TGTGCCAGCGGTGACTGGGACGGGTCCTACGAGCAGTACTTC. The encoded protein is CASGDWDGSYEQYF.

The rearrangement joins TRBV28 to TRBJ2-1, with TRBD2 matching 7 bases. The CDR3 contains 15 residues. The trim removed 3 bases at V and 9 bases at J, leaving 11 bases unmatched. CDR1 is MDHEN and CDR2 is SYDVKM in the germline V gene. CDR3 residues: CASSFLAATLGEQFF. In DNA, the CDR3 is TGTGCCAGCAGTTTTCTAGCGGCTACCCTGGGTGAGCAGTTCTTC.

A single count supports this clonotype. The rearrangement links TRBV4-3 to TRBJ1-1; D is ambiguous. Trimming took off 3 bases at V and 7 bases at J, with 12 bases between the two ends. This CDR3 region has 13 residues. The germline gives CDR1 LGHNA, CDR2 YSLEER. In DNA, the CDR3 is TGCGCCAGCAGCCAGGGCTTTACCAGTGAAGCTTTCTTT. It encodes CASSQGFTSEAFF.

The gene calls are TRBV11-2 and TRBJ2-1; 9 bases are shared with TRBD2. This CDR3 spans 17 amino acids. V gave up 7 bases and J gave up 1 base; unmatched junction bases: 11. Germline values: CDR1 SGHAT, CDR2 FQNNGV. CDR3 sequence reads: CASTVPEREVSYNEQFF. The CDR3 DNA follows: TGTGCCAGCACCGTCCCCGAGCGGGAGGTGTCCTACAATGAGCAGTTCTTC.

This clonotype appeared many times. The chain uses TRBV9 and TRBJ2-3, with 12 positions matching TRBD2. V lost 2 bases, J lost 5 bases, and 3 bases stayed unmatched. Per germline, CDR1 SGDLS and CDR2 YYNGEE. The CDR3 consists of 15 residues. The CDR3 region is CASSVTSGGVDTQYF. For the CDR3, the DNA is TGTGCCAGCAGCGTGACTAGCGGGGGAGTAGATACGCAGTATTTT.

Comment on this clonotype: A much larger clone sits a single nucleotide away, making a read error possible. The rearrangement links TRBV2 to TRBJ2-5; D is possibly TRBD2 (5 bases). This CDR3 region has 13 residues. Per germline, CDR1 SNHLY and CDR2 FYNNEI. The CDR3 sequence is CASSGYGEEIQYF. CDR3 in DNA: TGTGCCAGCTCGGGGTACGGGGAAGAGATCCAGTACTTC.